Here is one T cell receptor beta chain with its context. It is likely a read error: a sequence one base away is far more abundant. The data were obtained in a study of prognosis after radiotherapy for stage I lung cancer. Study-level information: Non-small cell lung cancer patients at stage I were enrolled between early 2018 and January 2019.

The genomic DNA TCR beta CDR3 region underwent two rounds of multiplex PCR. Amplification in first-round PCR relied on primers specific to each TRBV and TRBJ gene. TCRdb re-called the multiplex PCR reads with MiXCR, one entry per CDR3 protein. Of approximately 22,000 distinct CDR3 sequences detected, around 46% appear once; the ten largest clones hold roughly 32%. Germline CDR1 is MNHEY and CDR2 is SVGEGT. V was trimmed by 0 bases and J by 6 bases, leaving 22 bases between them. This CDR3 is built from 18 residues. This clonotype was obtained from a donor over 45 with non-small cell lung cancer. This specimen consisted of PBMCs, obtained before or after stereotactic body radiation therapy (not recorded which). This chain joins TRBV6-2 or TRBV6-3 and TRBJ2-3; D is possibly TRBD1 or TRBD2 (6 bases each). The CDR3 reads CASSYSNNGGGLFDTQYF. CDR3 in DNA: TGTGCCAGCAGTTACTCGAATAATGGAGGGGGACTTTTTGATACGCAGTATTTT.